This passage covers 30 T cell receptor beta chains from one sample sequenced in a study of vaccination and CD4 T cells after COVID-19. With the Oncomine TCR Beta short-read assay, DNA from cultured CD4+ T cells was sequenced. TCRdb re-called the PCR reads through MiXCR, storing one row per CDR3 protein. The sample has approximately 21,000 distinct CDR3 sequences, about 50% seen once; the top ten hold 7% to 8.5%. These receptors' antigens are unknown. Treatment in this sample: roughly 10-day PBMC culture with coronavirus spike peptide pools or control peptides (ViraFEST assay). The sequenced sample was CD4+ T cells from blood, cultured in vitro. These receptors originate from a human donor who had recovered from COVID-19.

The V and J genes are TRBV11-2 and TRBJ1-1, with no clear D. Germline assignment: CDR1 SGHAT and CDR2 FQNNGV. The CDR3 has 16 amino acids. Trimming shortened V by 0 bases and J by 0 bases, and 11 bases separated the two germline ends. The CDR3 DNA reads TGTGCCAGCAGCTTAGATGTGGCACACATGAACACTGAAGCTTTCTTT. The encoded protein is CASSLDVAHMNTEAFF. Combining the CDR3 with reference TRBV11-2 and TRBJ1-1 gives the whole variable domain EAGVAQSPRYKIIEKRQSVAFWCNPISGHATLYWYQQILGQGPKLLIQFQNNGVVDDSQLPKDRFSAERLKGVDSTLKIQPAKLEDSAVYLCASSLDVAHMNTEAFFGQGTRLTVV.

This rearrangement joins TRBV20-1 to TRBJ2-7; 7 bases are a match to TRBD2. Germline V lookup: CDR1 DFQATT, CDR2 SNEGSKA (reference sequence). The V gene end was trimmed by 3 bases and the J gene end by 3 bases; junction bases not matched to a gene: 11. The CDR3 covers 15 residues. The CDR3 reads CSASFWSSGNYEQYF. CDR3 coding DNA: TGCAGTGCTAGCTTCTGGTCGAGCGGGAACTACGAGCAGTACTTC.

This chain joins TRBV7-9 and TRBJ2-1; perhaps TRBD2 as D (6 bases). V shed 1 base and J shed 0 bases, with 19 bases lying between them. This CDR3 has 19 residues. Per germline, CDR1 SEHNR and CDR2 FQNEAQ (reference sequence). The CDR3 reads CASSLGRGVAQVSYNEQFF. The DNA for the CDR3 is TGTGCCAGCAGCTTAGGCCGCGGGGTAGCTCAGGTCTCCTACAATGAGCAGTTCTTC.

With regard to this clonotype: The junction and the germline gene differ at one end; a read error may be behind it. The chain has TRBV2 and TRBJ2-1; D possibly matches TRBD1 or TRBD2 (5 bases each). Germline V gene lookup returns CDR1 SNHLY and CDR2 FYNNEI. The CDR3 sequence is 16 residues long. CDR3 region: CARSVRLTKGRGEQFF. The CDR3 DNA follows: TGTGCCAGAAGTGTGCGACTAACCAAGGGACGTGGTGAGCAGTTCTTC.

The chain links TRBV30 to TRBJ2-7; D unresolved. Per the germline V gene, CDR1 is GTSNPN and CDR2 is SVGIG (reference sequence). Trimming left V 2 bases short and J 4 bases short, with 9 bases between. This CDR3 is 12 amino acids long. Here the CDR3 reads CAWSQNKYEQYF. The CDR3 DNA follows: TGTGCCTGGAGTCAAAACAAGTACGAGCAGTACTTC.

This sequence joins TRBV25-1 and TRBJ1-2, with TRBD1 as a possible D gene (6 bases). The V end was cut by 0 bases, the J end by 4 bases, with 18 bases between. Germline CDR1 reads MGHDK; CDR2 reads SYGVNS. This CDR3 is built from 17 residues. This CDR3 reads CASSEYGDTGYLYGYTF. The DNA for the CDR3 is TGTGCCAGCAGTGAATATGGGGACACAGGGTATCTCTATGGCTACACCTTC.

The J gene is TRBJ2-5, the V gene TRBV20-1; 13 bases agree with TRBD2. V lost 0 bases and J lost 4; bases outside the gene matches: 8. This CDR3 has 17 residues. The germline CDR1 and CDR2 sequences are DFQATT and SNEGSKA (reference sequence). For the CDR3, the DNA is TGCAGTGCTAGAGATCAAACTAGCGGGGGGGCCGGAGAGACCCAGTACTTC. Its protein is CSARDQTSGGAGETQYF.

This clonotype has more than one count but fewer than ten. The chain has TRBV27 and TRBJ2-3; D may be TRBD1 or TRBD2 (5 bases each). Trimming took 6 bases from V and 4 from J, leaving 11 bases between them. CDR1 MNHEY and CDR2 SMNVEV come from the germline V gene (reference sequence). CDR3 length: 13 residues. CDR3 sequence: CASRRGDPDTQYF. In DNA, the CDR3 is TGTGCCAGCAGACGAGGGGACCCAGATACGCAGTATTTT.

The chain has TRBV24-1 and TRBJ1-4, with a weak D call TRBD1 (5 bases). Trimming left V 3 bases short and J 7 bases short, with 14 bases between. This CDR3 has 15 amino acids. Germline V gene lookup returns CDR1 KGHDR and CDR2 SFDVKD. The CDR3 loop is CATSDGRSGREKLFF. In DNA form, the CDR3 reads TGTGCCACCAGTGATGGCCGTTCGGGGCGTGAAAAACTGTTTTTT.

The table lists this clonotype with a few counts. V is TRBV2 and J is TRBJ1-2; D perhaps matches TRBD1 (5 bases). CDR3 length: 14 residues. V lost 6 bases and J 3 bases, leaving 14 bases between the germline ends. Germline CDR1 and CDR2: SNHLY and FYNNEI. CDR3 in DNA: TGTGCCAGCAGGCGGACCGGGGCGGACTATGGCTACACCTTC. This translates into CASRRTGADYGYTF.

The chain has TRBV7-9 and TRBJ2-1; 9 nucleotides align to TRBD2. There are 15 residues in the CDR3. The germline V gene has CDR1 SEHNR and CDR2 FQNEAQ (reference sequence). J lost 7 bases, V lost 8 bases, and 12 bases had no gene match. CDR3 loop: CASGPLAGGPNEQFF. CDR3 nucleotides: TGTGCCAGCGGCCCGCTGGCGGGAGGGCCTAATGAGCAGTTCTTC.

This clonotype was counted only a few times. This chain connects TRBV7-8 to TRBJ1-1; D unclear. V was pared by 5 bases and J by 10 bases, with 17 bases between. This CDR3 region has 13 residues. The V gene's germline CDR1 is SGHVS and CDR2 FQNEAQ. CDR3 coding DNA: TGTGCCAGCAGCCCAGAGCGGGGTATGACAGCTTTCTTT. Residues: CASSPERGMTAFF.

This sequence joins TRBV6-2 or TRBV6-3 and TRBJ1-2; D perhaps matches TRBD1 (6 bases). The V end lost 6 bases, the J end lost 7 bases, and 12 bases lay between the germline ends. CDR3 length equals 12 residues. Germline CDR1 reads MNHEY; CDR2 reads SVGEGT. CDR3 residues: CASSQGTIGYTF. CDR3 DNA sequence: TGTGCCAGCAGCCAGGGGACCATTGGCTACACCTTC.

This sequence joins TRBV5-8 and TRBJ2-7; possibly TRBD1 for D (6 bases). V was clipped by 0 bases and J by 7 bases, with 17 bases between them. The CDR3 sequence is 15 residues long. Germline V gene sequence: CDR1 SGHTS, CDR2 YDEGEE. The CDR3, as DNA: TGTGCCAGCAGCTTGGAGTATGGGGCAACAGGGGAGCAGTACTTC. It yields the protein CASSLEYGATGEQYF.

This clonotype was found a few times. The chain has TRBV12-3 or TRBV12-4 and TRBJ2-5; tentative D call: TRBD1 (5 bases). This CDR3 comprises 14 residues. Trimming took 7 bases from V and 1 from J, leaving 13 bases between them. Written as DNA, the CDR3 is TGTGCCAGCACTATTAAGGGGTTCCAAGAGACCCAGTACTTC. Amino acid sequence: CASTIKGFQETQYF.

The V call is TRBV28, the J call TRBJ1-2; 7 bases match TRBD1. CDR3 length: 13 residues. J lost 3 bases, V lost 8 bases, and 6 bases had no gene match. Germline V gene sequence: CDR1 MDHEN, CDR2 SYDVKM. The CDR3 region is CASLLTGDYGYTF. CDR3 coding DNA: TGTGCCAGCTTACTTACAGGGGACTATGGCTACACCTTC.

CDR3 loop: CASSPGTAGELFF. DNA for the CDR3: TGTGCCAGCAGTCCCGGGACAGCCGGGGAGCTGTTTTTT. The chain couples TRBV12-3 or TRBV12-4 to TRBJ2-2; 7 positions match TRBD1. V shed 5 bases, J shed 6 bases, and the junction held 3 bases outside the gene matches. The CDR3 covers 13 residues.

The V call is TRBV20-1, the J call TRBJ2-5; a possible D gene is TRBD2 (5 bases). CDR1 and CDR2 (germline): DFQATT, SNEGSKA (reference sequence). CDR3 length equals 17 residues. Trimming took 0 bases from V and 4 from J, leaving 21 bases between them. The CDR3 region is CSARDPGSGRWGETQYF. CDR3 DNA sequence: TGCAGTGCTAGAGATCCGGGGAGCGGACGGTGGGGAGAGACCCAGTACTTC.

By share, this clonotype counts as medium-sized. J is TRBJ2-3 and V is TRBV20-1, with a possible D match to TRBD2 (6 bases). From germline, CDR1 is DFQATT and CDR2 SNEGSKA (reference sequence). V shed 6 bases and J shed 2 bases, with 12 bases lying between them. The CDR3 runs 13 residues. The CDR3 sequence: CSAWDLITDTQYF. The CDR3 DNA sequence: TGCAGTGCCTGGGACTTGATCACAGATACGCAGTATTTT.

Worth noting for this clonotype: The junction does not match germline at one end; this may be a read error. This rearrangement joins TRBV19 to TRBJ1-2; D perhaps matches TRBD1 (5 bases). The V gene's germline CDR1 is LNHDA and CDR2 SQIVND (reference sequence). This CDR3 is 15 amino acids long. CDR3 protein: CASSIEAGPPYGYTF. CDR3 bases: TGTGCCAGTAGTATTGAGGCAGGGCCCCCCTATGGCTACACATTC.

The chain links TRBV10-1 to TRBJ2-7; tentative D call: TRBD2 (6 bases). V shed 4 bases and J shed 6 bases, with 13 bases lying between them. CDR1 and CDR2 from the germline V gene are WNHNN and SYGVQD (reference sequence). The CDR3 spans 13 residues. The CDR3 spells CASSAGGVGEQYF. The CDR3 DNA sequence: TGCGCCAGCAGTGCCGGGGGAGTGGGCGAGCAGTACTTC.

The V gene is TRBV7-2, the J gene TRBJ2-1, with D unresolved. V lost 1 base, J lost 2 bases, and 9 bases lay in between. Germline V gives CDR1 SGHTA, CDR2 FQGNSA. There are 15 residues in the CDR3. The CDR3 loop reads CASSLGPPTYNEQFF. The CDR3 DNA follows: TGTGCCAGCAGCTTAGGACCGCCCACCTACAATGAGCAGTTCTTC.

The V gene is TRBV27, the J gene TRBJ2-7, with unresolved D. Looked up from germline, CDR1 is MNHEY and CDR2 is SMNVEV (reference sequence). The germline V and J ends were trimmed by 6 bases and 2 bases, with 17 bases remaining between them. There are 15 residues in the CDR3. CDR3 residues: CASSYTPGQTYEQYF. The CDR3 nucleotides read TGTGCCAGCAGCTACACTCCCGGGCAGACCTACGAGCAGTACTTC.

The gene calls are TRBV20-1 and TRBJ1-2; 9 positions agree with TRBD1. Trimming removed 6 bases from V and 2 bases from J; junction bases left unmatched: 10. Germline assignment: CDR1 DFQATT and CDR2 SNEGSKA (reference sequence). This CDR3 region has 15 residues. In DNA, the CDR3 is TGCAGTGCGATCGGACAGGGGATAAAAAACTATGGCTACACCTTC. Residues: CSAIGQGIKNYGYTF.

This clonotype was seen more than once but under ten times. CDR3: CASSWEGEQYF. The CDR3 nucleotides are TGTGCCAGCAGTTGGGAGGGTGAGCAGTACTTC. The chain uses TRBV28 and TRBJ2-7; 7 bases map to TRBD2. This CDR3 has 11 amino acids. In germline, CDR1 is MDHEN, CDR2 SYDVKM. Trimming at V came to 4 bases and at J to 7 bases, leaving 1 base not matched to a gene.

The chain employs TRBV2 and TRBJ1-6, with a tentative D call TRBD1 (5 bases). The CDR3 sequence is 15 residues long. CDR1 is SNHLY and CDR2 is FYNNEI in the germline V gene. V was cut by 3 bases and J by 11 bases, with 17 bases left in between. CDR3 in amino acids: CASSEGPPYGTPLHF. The CDR3 region has the DNA TGTGCCAGCAGTGAGGGGCCCCCCTATGGAACACCCCTCCACTTT.

The chain's CDR3 is CASSQLLAVNTDTQYF. CDR3 bases: TGTGCCAGCAGCCAACTACTAGCGGTTAACACAGATACGCAGTATTTT. The chain couples TRBV14 to TRBJ2-3; 8 bases align to TRBD2. Germline CDR1 SGHDN, CDR2 FVKESK. The CDR3 contains 16 residues. The V and J ends lost 2 bases and 2 bases, in that order; junction bases with no gene match: 6.

The chain is built from TRBV6-2 or TRBV6-3 and TRBJ1-5, with a possible D match to TRBD1 (5 bases). This CDR3 region has 14 residues. Deletions cut 7 bases from V and 3 bases from J, with 13 bases between. Germline CDR1 and CDR2: MNHEY and SVGEGT. This chain's CDR3 is CASTIGGFNQPQHF. CDR3 nucleotide sequence: TGTGCCAGCACAATCGGGGGATTCAATCAGCCCCAGCATTTT.

The chain uses TRBV2 and TRBJ2-2; 8 bases are a match to TRBD2. CDR1 and CDR2 (germline): SNHLY, FYNNEI. V shed 6 bases, J shed 1 base, and the junction held 7 bases outside the gene matches. CDR3 length: 16 amino acids. The CDR3 loop is CASSVDAGGNTGELFF. The CDR3 DNA follows: TGTGCCAGCAGCGTCGATGCGGGGGGGAACACCGGGGAGCTGTTTTTT. The full variable domain, its missing parts supplied by reference TRBV2 and TRBJ2-2, is EPEVTQTPSHQVTQMGQEVILRCVPISNHLYFYWYRQILGQKVEFLVSFYNNEISEKSEIFDDQFSVERPDGSNFTLKIRSTKLEDSAMYFCASSVDAGGNTGELFFGEGSRLTVL.

The rearrangement uses TRBV28 and TRBJ2-3; 11 bases fit TRBD2. The CDR3 extends over 16 amino acids. Germline values: CDR1 MDHEN, CDR2 SYDVKM. Trimming took 5 bases from V and 6 from J; bases not matched to a gene: 10. The CDR3 coding sequence is TGTGCCAGCAGTCCGTCCTTAGCGGGAGGGCCCGATACGCAGTATTTT. Its translation: CASSPSLAGGPDTQYF. Based on the CDR3 plus reference TRBV28 and TRBJ2-3, the full variable domain is DVKVTQSSRYLVKRTGEKVFLECVQDMDHENMFWYRQDPGLGLRLIYFSYDVKMKEKGDIPEGYSVSREKKERFSLILESASTNQTSMYLCASSPSLAGGPDTQYFGPGTRLTVL.